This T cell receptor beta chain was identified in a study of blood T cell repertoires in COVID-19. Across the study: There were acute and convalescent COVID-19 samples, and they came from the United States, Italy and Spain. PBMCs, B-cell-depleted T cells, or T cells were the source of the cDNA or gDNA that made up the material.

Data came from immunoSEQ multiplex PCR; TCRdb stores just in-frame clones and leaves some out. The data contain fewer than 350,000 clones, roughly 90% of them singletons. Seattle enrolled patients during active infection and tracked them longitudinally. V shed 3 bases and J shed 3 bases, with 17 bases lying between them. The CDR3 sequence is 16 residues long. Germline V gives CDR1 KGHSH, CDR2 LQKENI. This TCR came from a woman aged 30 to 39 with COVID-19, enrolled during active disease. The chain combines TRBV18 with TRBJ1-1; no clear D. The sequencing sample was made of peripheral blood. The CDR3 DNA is TGTGCCAGCTCACCCTCGAATTCAGGACTCGACACTGAAGCTTTCTTT. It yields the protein CASSPSNSGLDTEAFF. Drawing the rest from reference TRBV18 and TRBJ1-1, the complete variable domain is NAGVMQNPRHLVRRRGQEARLRCSPMKGHSHVYWYRQLPEEGLKFMVYLQKENIIDESGMPKERFSAEFPKEGPSILRIQQVVRGDSAAYFCASSPSNSGLDTEAFFGQGTRLTVV.